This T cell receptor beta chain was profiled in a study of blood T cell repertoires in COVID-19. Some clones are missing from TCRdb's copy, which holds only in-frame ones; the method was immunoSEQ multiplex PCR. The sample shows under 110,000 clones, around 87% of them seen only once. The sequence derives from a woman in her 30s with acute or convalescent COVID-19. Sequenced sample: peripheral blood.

The CDR3 here is CASSDRGPGEQYF. Here the CDR3 DNA reads TGTGCCAGCAGTGACAGGGGGCCAGGGGAGCAGTACTTC. This chain uses TRBV2 with TRBJ2-7, with 8 bases that match TRBD1. J gave up 7 bases and V 3 bases, and 5 bases lay outside the gene matches. This CDR3 spans 13 amino acids. Germline-derived CDR1 and CDR2 are SNHLY and FYNNEI.